The 27 T cell receptor beta chains listed next were all sequenced from one sample in a study of response to subunit inactivated influenza vaccine (dated by TCRdb to between 2017 and 2018). The library was generated by RT-PCR. Instrument used: Illumina HiSeq 2500. Starting from the raw public reads, TCRdb applied fastp trimming at Q25, assembled clones with MiXCR and retained in-frame beta chains. CDR3 protein sequences are deduplicated, and each keeps its most common genes and DNA. This sample has about 700,000 distinct CDR3 sequences in its table, and about 15% of those were observed once. 7.6% of the sample is taken by the ten largest. The sample was PBMCs from blood, taken around 14 days before vaccination. The receptor set was obtained from a middle-aged man who received an inactivated influenza vaccine. Donor details come from another sample of the same person, matched by shared clones.

This chain links TRBV29-1 with TRBJ2-5, with 10 bases identical to TRBD1. CDR1 and CDR2 (germline): SQVTM, ANQGSEA. The CDR3 has 13 amino acids. With 5 bases clipped from V and 5 bases from J, the junction kept 5 bases outside the gene matches. The CDR3 DNA reads TGCAGCGTTACGACAGGGGGCGGTGAGACCCAGTACTTC. It specifies CSVTTGGGETQYF.

This sequence joins TRBV2 and TRBJ2-1; 13 bases agree with TRBD2. This CDR3 has 18 residues. V lost 6 bases and J lost 4; bases outside the gene matches: 12. Germline CDR1 reads SNHLY; CDR2 reads FYNNEI. The CDR3 region is CASSRTSGSATSYNEQFF. The CDR3 bases are TGTGCCAGCAGCCGGACTAGCGGGAGCGCTACTTCATACAATGAGCAGTTCTTC.

The V call is TRBV4-2, the J call TRBJ2-2; D remains unclear. This CDR3 region has 15 residues. Germline V gives CDR1 LGHNA, CDR2 YNFKEQ. The V gene lost 0 bases and the J gene lost 5 bases, with 10 bases spanning the gap. The CDR3 DNA reads as TGTGCCAGCAGCCAAGACCCACGAGGAACCGGGGAGCTGTTTTTT. It encodes CASSQDPRGTGELFF.

Only a few counts were recorded for this clonotype. The V gene is TRBV7-9, the J gene TRBJ1-1; D ambiguous. This CDR3 has 13 amino acids. The V gene's germline CDR1 is SEHNR and CDR2 FQNEAQ (reference sequence). The V end was cut by 7 bases, the J end by 2 bases, with 11 bases between. CDR3 loop: CASTDRGNTEAFF. Here the CDR3 DNA reads TGTGCCAGCACGGACCGGGGTAACACTGAAGCTTTCTTT.

This clonotype was counted between two and nine times. V usage is TRBV10-3 and J usage is TRBJ2-7, with TRBD1 as a possible D gene (6 bases). The CDR3 runs to 15 residues. Trimming removed 1 base from V and 5 bases from J, with 15 bases in between. Per germline, CDR1 ENHRY and CDR2 SYGVKD. The CDR3 loop is CAISELPGVGNEQYF. The CDR3 nucleotides are TGTGCCATCAGTGAGTTGCCAGGGGTCGGGAACGAGCAGTACTTC.

J is TRBJ2-3 and V is TRBV2, with D perhaps TRBD2 (6 bases). Germline V gene data show CDR1 as SNHLY and CDR2 as FYNNEI. The CDR3 totals 17 residues. V lost 0 bases, J lost 1 base, and 14 bases lay in between. CDR3 region: CASSEASKRVGTDTQYF. The CDR3 DNA sequence: TGTGCCAGCAGTGAAGCCTCCAAGCGGGTAGGCACAGATACGCAGTATTTT.

The chain has TRBV13 and TRBJ2-7; possible D gene TRBD1, 5 bases. In germline, CDR1 is PRHDT, CDR2 FYEKMQ (reference sequence). The CDR3 has 15 residues. Trimming stripped 2 bases from V and 2 bases from J, with 13 bases between. CDR3 DNA: TGTGCCAGCAGCTTATCCGCAGGGTTTGCCTACGAGCAGTACTTC. Protein sequence: CASSLSAGFAYEQYF. Complete variable domain (other parts from reference TRBV13 and TRBJ2-7): AAGVIQSPRHLIKEKRETATLKCYPIPRHDTVYWYQQGPGQDPQFLISFYEKMQSDKGSIPDRFSAQQFSDYHSELNMSSLELGDSALYFCASSLSAGFAYEQYFGPGTRLTVT.

The chain couples TRBV15 to TRBJ2-7; D is uncertain. Trimming took 0 bases from V and 7 from J, leaving 13 bases between them. Germline CDR1 is LNHNV and CDR2 is YYDKDF (reference sequence). This CDR3 is built from 14 residues. CDR3 protein: CATSRDLGRREQYF. CDR3 in DNA: TGTGCCACCAGCAGAGATCTCGGGCGTCGGGAGCAGTACTTC.

This clonotype was counted between two and nine times. The chain couples TRBV19 to TRBJ1-1, with 7 bases matching TRBD1. With V trimmed by 5 bases and J by 6 bases, 3 bases remained unmatched. CDR1 LNHDA and CDR2 SQIVND come from the germline V gene (reference sequence). The CDR3 extends over 12 amino acids. The CDR3 DNA follows: TGTGCCAGTAGTCCCACAGGGGCTGAAGCTTTCTTT. Its translation: CASSPTGAEAFF.

This clonotype has a handful of counts. The V call is TRBV7-2, the J call TRBJ2-3; TRBD1 matches 7 bases. The CDR3 is made up of 15 amino acids. Germline V CDR1 and CDR2: SGHTA, FQGNSA. With 3 bases clipped from V and 1 base from J, the junction kept 4 bases outside the gene matches. The CDR3 loop is CASSFRQGRTDTQYF. CDR3 DNA: TGTGCCAGCAGCTTCAGACAGGGACGCACAGATACGCAGTATTTT.

The rearrangement uses TRBV5-1 and TRBJ2-7, with 9 bases fitting TRBD1. The CDR3 spans 13 residues. Trimming took 4 bases from V and 5 from J; bases not matched to a gene: 4. The germline V gene encodes CDR1 SGHRS and CDR2 YFSETQ. CDR3 in amino acids: CASSDGTGNEQYF. The CDR3 DNA reads TGCGCCAGCAGCGATGGGACAGGGAACGAGCAGTACTTC. The full variable domain, with the rest looked up from reference TRBV5-1 and TRBJ2-7, is KAGVTQTPRYLIKTRGQQVTLSCSPISGHRSVSWYQQTPGQGLQFLFEYFSETQRNKGNFPGRFSGRQFSNSRSEMNVSTLELGDSALYLCASSDGTGNEQYFGPGTRLTVT.

This clonotype was detected ten times or more. The V and J genes are TRBV20-1 and TRBJ1-1; D not resolved. From germline, CDR1 is DFQATT and CDR2 SNEGSKA (reference sequence). The CDR3 loop spans 11 amino acids. With 3 bases removed from V and 2 bases from J, the gap between germline ends came to 4 bases. The CDR3, as DNA: TGCAGTGCTAGTTCTAACACTGAAGCTTTCTTT. Its translation: CSASSNTEAFF.

The chain is built from TRBV5-1 and TRBJ2-2; 8 positions match TRBD2. The germline CDR1 and CDR2 sequences are SGHRS and YFSETQ. J was trimmed by 7 bases and V by 3 bases; bases with no gene match: 11. The CDR3 loop spans 16 amino acids. The CDR3, as DNA: TGCGCCAGCAGCTCCGGGGGGGATCCCCAAGGCGGGGAGCTGTTTTTT. Its translation: CASSSGGDPQGGELFF.

This clonotype was counted many times. The V call is TRBV6-2 or TRBV6-3, the J call TRBJ2-5; no clear D gene. CDR3 length: 14 residues. Germline V gives CDR1 MNHEY, CDR2 SVGEGT. V gave up 2 bases and J gave up 1 base, with 8 bases separating them. CDR3 sequence reads: CASSYRSSQETQYF. DNA for the CDR3: TGTGCCAGCAGTTACCGGAGCTCCCAAGAGACCCAGTACTTC.

This rearrangement joins TRBV3-1 to TRBJ2-7, with D perhaps matching TRBD2 (6 bases). Germline V gives CDR1 LGHDT, CDR2 YNNKEL (reference sequence). This CDR3 spans 15 amino acids. Between the trimmed V and J ends, which lost 4 bases and 3 bases, there was a span of 16 bases. This chain's CDR3 is CASSRGKDSIYEQYF. CDR3 coding DNA: TGTGCCAGCAGCCGCGGGAAGGACTCTATCTACGAGCAGTACTTC.

There are a few counts of this clonotype. The rearrangement joins TRBV6-1 to TRBJ2-7; possibly TRBD1 for D (5 bases). CDR3 size: 14 residues. In germline, CDR1 is MNHNS, CDR2 SASEGT. Trimming shortened V by 10 bases and J by 2 bases, and 18 bases separated the two germline ends. CDR3 amino acids: CATRNGRGPYEQYF. The CDR3 region has the DNA TGTGCCACCAGAAACGGTAGGGGCCCCTACGAGCAGTACTTC.

The chain joins TRBV29-1 to TRBJ2-1; the match to TRBD1 covers 8 bases. This CDR3 region has 17 residues. The trim removed 6 bases at V and 5 bases at J, leaving 18 bases unmatched. CDR1 and CDR2 (germline): SQVTM, ANQGSEA. CDR3 DNA sequence: TGCAGCGTAGATGCGCCCAGGGGGCCGATTAGGGACAATGAGCAGTTCTTC. Amino acids: CSVDAPRGPIRDNEQFF.

This clonotype was seen a handful of times. The chain uses TRBV9 and TRBJ2-7, with D possibly matching TRBD2 (5 bases). Trimming took 0 bases from V and 3 from J, leaving 10 bases between them. This CDR3 spans 14 amino acids. Germline-derived CDR1 and CDR2 are SGDLS and YYNGEE. The CDR3: CASSVGGGIYEQYF. CDR3 nucleotides: TGTGCCAGCAGCGTAGGAGGAGGAATCTACGAGCAGTACTTC.

The rearrangement links TRBV28 to TRBJ2-7; no definite D call. V was trimmed by 7 bases and J by 2 bases, leaving 18 bases between them. The CDR3 length is 15 residues. Germline V CDR1 and CDR2: MDHEN, SYDVKM. The CDR3, as DNA: TGTGCCAGCACCCTGTCCTGGACGGAAGCCTACGAGCAGTACTTC. It specifies CASTLSWTEAYEQYF.

The chain has TRBV18 and TRBJ2-7; D call uncertain. V shed 1 base and J shed 0 bases, with 4 bases lying between them. CDR1 KGHSH and CDR2 LQKENI come from the germline V gene. The CDR3 totals 13 residues. This CDR3 reads CASSPLSSYEQYF. The CDR3 bases are TGTGCCAGCTCACCACTCAGCTCCTACGAGCAGTACTTC.

This clonotype has a handful of counts. This chain joins TRBV27 and TRBJ2-5, with TRBD2 as a possible D gene (5 bases). CDR3 size: 18 residues. V was clipped by 3 bases and J by 3 bases, with 23 bases between them. From germline, CDR1 is MNHEY and CDR2 SMNVEV (reference sequence). CDR3 sequence: CASSLRAVNFRFEETQYF. The CDR3 bases are TGTGCCAGCAGTTTGAGGGCAGTAAATTTCCGATTTGAAGAGACCCAGTACTTC.

At least ten counts were recorded for this clonotype. The chain employs TRBV27 and TRBJ2-3; 7 positions match TRBD1. Germline V gene data show CDR1 as MNHEY and CDR2 as SMNVEV (reference sequence). This CDR3 contains 15 residues. After removal of 5 bases from V and 0 bases from J, the junction contained 5 bases not matched to a gene. CDR3 region: CASSVTGRSTDTQYF. The CDR3 DNA sequence: TGTGCCAGCAGTGTGACAGGGAGAAGCACAGATACGCAGTATTTT.

This clonotype was recorded a few times. V gene TRBV11-2 combines with J gene TRBJ2-1, with TRBD1 matching 11 bases. After removal of 2 bases from V and 7 bases from J, the junction contained 10 bases not matched to a gene. The CDR3 runs to 17 residues. Germline loops: CDR1 SGHAT, CDR2 FQNNGV. The CDR3 is CASSLQTGTGGMNEQFF. CDR3 in DNA: TGTGCCAGCAGCTTACAGACCGGGACAGGGGGGATGAATGAGCAGTTCTTC.

The rearrangement links TRBV3-1 to TRBJ2-5; D remains ambiguous. The CDR3 spans 14 residues. V lost 1 base, J lost 6 bases, and 12 bases lay in between. Germline V gene data show CDR1 as LGHDT and CDR2 as YNNKEL (reference sequence). CDR3 nucleotides: TGTGCCAGCAGCCAAGGTCGGGTTTCGAAGACCCAGTACTTC. This codes for CASSQGRVSKTQYF.

This clonotype was seen a handful of times. This rearrangement joins TRBV27 to TRBJ2-3; a possible D gene is TRBD2 (5 bases). CDR1 MNHEY and CDR2 SMNVEV come from the germline V gene (reference sequence). V lost 3 bases and J lost 0, with 10 bases in between. CDR3 length: 15 amino acids. The CDR3 bases are TGTGCCAGCAGTTTCCGAAGCGGAAGCACAGATACGCAGTATTTT. Its translation is CASSFRSGSTDTQYF.

There are a few counts of this clonotype. The rearrangement joins TRBV20-1 to TRBJ2-7; no definite D call. The V and J ends lost 0 bases and 3 bases respectively, with 18 bases between them. The V gene's germline CDR1 is DFQATT and CDR2 SNEGSKA (reference sequence). The CDR3 totals 16 residues. The CDR3: CSARDLRRSYHYEQYF. CDR3 nucleotides: TGCAGTGCTAGAGATCTTAGGAGATCCTACCACTACGAGCAGTACTTC.

This clonotype has ten or more counts. CDR3 in amino acids: CSASAGDEQFF. The CDR3 nucleotides are TGCAGTGCTAGCGCAGGGGATGAGCAGTTCTTC. The chain employs TRBV20-1 and TRBJ2-1; maybe TRBD1 (6 bases). The ends were cut back, 3 bases at V and 8 bases at J, with 8 bases in the middle. There are 11 residues in the CDR3. Germline V lookup: CDR1 DFQATT, CDR2 SNEGSKA (reference sequence).